This TCR beta chain was found in a study of CD8 T cells in Susac syndrome. Study as a whole: At blood draw, Susac syndrome patients were therapy-naive, on corticosteroids, or on intravenous immunoglobulin alone. Whole-study findings and limits: CD4+ T cell repertoires in Susac syndrome exhibited no evidence of clonal expansion.

Comments on this clonotype: What it recognizes is unknown.

Random hexamers primed reverse transcription of roughly 0.5 to 1 ug RNA. MiXCR, applied by TCRdb to the immunoSEQ multiplex PCR reads, yields one record per CDR3 protein. The sample yields more than 150,000 distinct CDR3 sequences, 90% to 96% seen once. The authors carried out high-throughput sequencing of TCR beta. They applied it to CD8+ and CD4+ T cells obtained from blood. Per the germline V gene, CDR1 is PRHDT and CDR2 is FYEKMQ (reference sequence). With V trimmed by 4 bases and J by 4 bases, 11 bases remained unmatched. The CDR3 is 16 residues long. The chain combines TRBV13 with TRBJ2-3; 7 nucleotides match TRBD2. Sequenced input: CD4+ T cells from PBMCs. The clonotype was recovered from a human donor with Susac syndrome. In DNA form, the CDR3 reads TGTGCCAGCAGCTCCCCGATACTAGCGTTTGCAGATACGCAGTATTTT. The encoded protein is CASSSPILAFADTQYF.